This TCR beta chain was captured in a study of blood T cell repertoires in COVID-19. The overall study: Samples taken during acute and convalescent COVID-19 were collected in the United States, Italy and Spain. PBMCs, B-cell-depleted T cells, or T cells provided the cDNA or gDNA that made up the material.

The CDR3 has 12 amino acids. From germline, CDR1 is GTSNPN and CDR2 SVGIG (reference sequence). V lost 5 bases to trimming and J lost 2 bases, with 6 bases between them. Sequencing used immunoSEQ multiplex PCR; TCRdb keeps in-frame clones, though not all of them. The sample yields tens of thousands of clones, about 83% seen once. This clone was seen once. Sequenced sample: peripheral blood. The origin of this receptor is a middle-aged man with acute or convalescent COVID-19. This sequence joins TRBV30 and TRBJ2-2, with D unclear. The CDR3 DNA follows: TGTGCCTGGCTCTTTAACACCGGGGAGCTGTTTTTT. Translated: CAWLFNTGELFF. The complete variable domain, with remaining parts taken from reference TRBV30 and TRBJ2-2, reads SQTIHQWPATLVQPVGSPLSLECTVEGTSNPNLYWYRQAAGRGLQLLFYSVGIGQISSEVPQNLSASRPQDRQFILSSKKLLLSDSGFYLCAWLFNTGELFFGEGSRLTVL.